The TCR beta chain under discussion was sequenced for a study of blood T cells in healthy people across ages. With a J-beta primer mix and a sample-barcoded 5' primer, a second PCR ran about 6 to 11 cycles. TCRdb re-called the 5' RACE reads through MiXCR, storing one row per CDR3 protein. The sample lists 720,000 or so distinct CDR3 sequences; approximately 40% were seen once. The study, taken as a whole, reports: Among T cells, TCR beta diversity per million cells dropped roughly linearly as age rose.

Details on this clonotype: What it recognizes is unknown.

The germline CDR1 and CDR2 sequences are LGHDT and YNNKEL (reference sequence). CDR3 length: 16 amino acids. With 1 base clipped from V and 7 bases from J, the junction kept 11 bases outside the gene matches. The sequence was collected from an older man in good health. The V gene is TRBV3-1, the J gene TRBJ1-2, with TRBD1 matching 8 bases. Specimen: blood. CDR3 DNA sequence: TGTGCCAGCAGCCAAGGCCGGAGTCAGGGGGCGGGTGGCTACACCTTC. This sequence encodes CASSQGRSQGAGGYTF.